This TCR beta chain came from a study of shared T cell receptors in the human thymus (dated by TCRdb to the early 2020s). Turning to the overall study: The study examined how the human thymus generates shared, self-reactive T-cell receptor alpha chains.

As concerns this clone: The antigen it recognizes is unknown. No base qualities exist here, and no much larger clone lies one base off it.

Receptor amplification or capture employed the immunoSEQ multiplex PCR assay. TCRdb provides this immuneACCESS table in a form limited to in-frame rearrangements. Some clones are lacking; in checked studies, under half of them reflect an unresolved V gene, and why the rest are absent is not known. In all, the sample holds hundreds of thousands of clones, and approximately 85% of those were seen once. The ten largest clones capture roughly 0.01% of the sample. V gives up 3 bases and J gives up 4 bases, and the segment between their germline ends measures 16 bases. CDR1 is given as MNHEY and CDR2 as SMNVEV, both from the germline V gene (reference sequence). There are 15 amino acids in the CDR3, from cysteine to phenylalanine inclusive. Just CDR3 DNA is preserved here, 45 bases in frame from base 1. The sample was also reused in another study, on human thymus T cells. Per the second study: The donors were immunologically healthy infants in Finland who had open corrective cardiac surgery for congenital heart defects. The thymus tissue came from surgical resects taken out during corrective cardiac surgery. V and J gene segment usage appeared biased in both thymic and peripheral blood repertoires. Highly overlapping thymic TCR repertoires among unrelated individuals were reported in the related research. The study used fewer than ten infant thymus samples plus four related peripheral blood samples to characterize TCR alpha and beta repertoires. Donor ages ranging from roughly 6 to 250 days were recorded, and six or seven male and a couple of female infants were included in the cohort. Thymocytes were mechanically released from the tissue and were stored as pellets of roughly 9-30 million cells at -70 degrees C. Genomic DNA was extracted from frozen cell pellets with a QIAsymphony instrument. The immunoSEQ multiplex PCR assay was used to amplify the TCRB and TCRAD loci from a standardized amount of quality-controlled genomic DNA. Amplicons spanned the V(D)J region at a length sufficient to cover the CDR3 and identify V and J genes. The commercial immunoSEQ service was used to sequence amplicons on an Illumina platform. Primer bias and sequencing errors were corrected as previously described, and TCRAD and TCRB were defined on the basis of the IMGT database. immunoSEQ Analyzer 3.0 and VDJTools were used for repertoire analysis, which covered basic statistics, V/J segment usage, diversity estimates, rarefaction and pairwise overlap. Diversity was estimated using the Chao1, ChaoE, Efron-Thisted, Shannon and inverse Simpson indices, and was also estimated on datasets down-sampled to the size of the smallest sample. Repertoire overlap was assessed by strict matching of CDR3 nucleotide sequence, V gene and J gene, and clustering was done by Jaccard-based multidimensional scaling. On average, thymus samples gave 750,000 to 950,000 unique TCRB clonotypes, whereas blood samples gave 75,000 to 95,000.

The sequenced material came from thymocytes. In this chain, TRBV27 is recombined with TRBJ2-7, with a tentative D gene TRBD1 over 5 matching bases. This clonotype was obtained from a girl less than two years old with a congenital heart defect. Donor details come from another sample of the same person, matched by shared clones. In nucleotides, the sequence is TGTGCCAGCAGTTTTCAGGGCAGGAGATTATACGAGCAGTACTTC. Its protein reads: CASSFQGRRLYEQYF.